The entry below gives a single TCR beta chain sequence along with its context. The J segment lost 0 bases and the V segment lost 8 bases, leaving 5 bases of the junction unmatched. Germline assignment: CDR1 GTSNPN and CDR2 SVGIG (reference sequence). The CDR3 extends over 13 amino acids. The data stem from a study of response to subunit inactivated influenza vaccine. TCRdb reprocessed the RT-PCR reads with MiXCR, giving one entry per CDR3 protein. Of fewer than 600,000 distinct CDR3 sequences listed, around 7.9% are singletons. This sequence originates from a man between 45 and 75 years old who received an inactivated influenza vaccine. The chain recombines TRBV30 with TRBJ2-3; TRBD1 matches at 7 bases. The sequences come from PBMCs from blood, collected around 25 months after vaccination. CDR3 sequence reads: CAQQGYSTDTQYF. Written as DNA, the CDR3 is TGTGCCCAACAGGGGTATAGCACAGATACGCAGTATTTT.